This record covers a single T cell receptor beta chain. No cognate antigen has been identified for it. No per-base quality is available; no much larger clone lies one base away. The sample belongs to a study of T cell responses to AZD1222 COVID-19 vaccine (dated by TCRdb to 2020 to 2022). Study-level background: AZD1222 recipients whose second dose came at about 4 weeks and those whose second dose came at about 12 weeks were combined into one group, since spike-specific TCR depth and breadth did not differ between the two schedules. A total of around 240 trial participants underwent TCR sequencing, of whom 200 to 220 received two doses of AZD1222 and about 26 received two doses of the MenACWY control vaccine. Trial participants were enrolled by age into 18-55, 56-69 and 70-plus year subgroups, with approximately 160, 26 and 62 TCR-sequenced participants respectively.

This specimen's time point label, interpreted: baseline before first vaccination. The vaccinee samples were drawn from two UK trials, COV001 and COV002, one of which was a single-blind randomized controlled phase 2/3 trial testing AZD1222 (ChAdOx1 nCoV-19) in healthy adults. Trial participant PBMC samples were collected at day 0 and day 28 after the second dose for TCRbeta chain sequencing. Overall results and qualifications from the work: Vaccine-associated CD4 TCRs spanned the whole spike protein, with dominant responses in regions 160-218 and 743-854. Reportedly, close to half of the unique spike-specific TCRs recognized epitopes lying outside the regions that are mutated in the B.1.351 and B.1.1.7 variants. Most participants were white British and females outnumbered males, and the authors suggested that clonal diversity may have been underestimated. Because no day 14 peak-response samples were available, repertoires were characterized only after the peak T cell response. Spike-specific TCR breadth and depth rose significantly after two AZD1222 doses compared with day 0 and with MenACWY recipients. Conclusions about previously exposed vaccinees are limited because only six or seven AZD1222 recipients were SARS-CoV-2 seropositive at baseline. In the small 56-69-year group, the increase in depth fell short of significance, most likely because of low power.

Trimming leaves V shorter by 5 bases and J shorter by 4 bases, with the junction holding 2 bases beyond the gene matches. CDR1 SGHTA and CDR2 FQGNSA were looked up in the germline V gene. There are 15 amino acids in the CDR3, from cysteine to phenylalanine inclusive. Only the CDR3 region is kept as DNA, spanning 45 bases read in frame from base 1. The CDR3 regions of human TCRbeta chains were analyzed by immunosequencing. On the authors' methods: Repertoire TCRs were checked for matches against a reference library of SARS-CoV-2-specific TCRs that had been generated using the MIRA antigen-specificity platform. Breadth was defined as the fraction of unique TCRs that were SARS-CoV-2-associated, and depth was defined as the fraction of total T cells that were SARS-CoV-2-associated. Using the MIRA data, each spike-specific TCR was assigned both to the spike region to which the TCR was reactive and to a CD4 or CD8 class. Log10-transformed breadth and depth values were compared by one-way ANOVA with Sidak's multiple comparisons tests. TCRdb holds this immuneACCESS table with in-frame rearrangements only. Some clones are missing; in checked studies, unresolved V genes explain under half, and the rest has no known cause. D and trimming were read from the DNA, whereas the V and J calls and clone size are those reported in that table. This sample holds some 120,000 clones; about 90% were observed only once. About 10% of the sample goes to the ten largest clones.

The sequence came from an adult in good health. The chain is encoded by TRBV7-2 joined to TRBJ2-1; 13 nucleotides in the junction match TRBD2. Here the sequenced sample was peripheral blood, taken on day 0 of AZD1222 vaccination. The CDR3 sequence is CASSLTSGGYNEQFF. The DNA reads TGTGCCAGCAGCCTGACTAGCGGGGGGTACAATGAGCAGTTCTTC.